One and the same sample provided the 17 T cell receptor beta chains below, sequenced in a study of PD-L1 blockade in urothelial cancer. Repertoires were generated with immunoSEQ multiplex PCR, while TCRdb's copy carries only in-frame clones and drops some. The sample contains about 88,000 clones, more than 85% of which appear only once. Material: PBMCs, obtained around atezolizumab (anti-PD-L1) treatment. The receptors derive from a man between 60 and 70 years old with urothelial cancer.

This clone was observed a few times. The CDR3 DNA sequence: TGTGCCTGGAGTCGTCGTACTACAGGCTCTGGGGCCAACGTCCTGACTTTC. It encodes CAWSRRTTGSGANVLTF. This sequence joins TRBV30 and TRBJ2-6, with a tentative D call TRBD1 (5 bases). CDR3 length equals 17 residues. The germline V and J ends were trimmed by 2 bases and 0 bases, with 14 bases remaining between them. Per the germline V gene, CDR1 is GTSNPN and CDR2 is SVGIG (reference sequence).

The genes are TRBV9 and TRBJ2-1; 7 bases are a match to TRBD2. From germline, CDR1 is SGDLS and CDR2 YYNGEE. The CDR3 extends over 15 amino acids. Trimming cost V 6 bases and J 5 bases; bases outside gene matches: 11. In DNA, the CDR3 is TGTGCCAGCACCTTTAGCGGGTCCCCCGACAATGAGCAGTTCTTC. Translation gives CASTFSGSPDNEQFF.

The V call is TRBV2, the J call TRBJ2-2, with TRBD1 matching 10 bases. The V segment lost 6 bases and the J segment 6 bases; nucleotides outside the gene matches: 10. The CDR3 extends over 16 amino acids. Germline V gene sequence: CDR1 SNHLY, CDR2 FYNNEI. The CDR3: CASRDAGQGVAGELFF. CDR3 DNA sequence: TGTGCCAGCAGGGATGCTGGACAGGGGGTTGCCGGGGAGCTGTTTTTT.

The V and J genes are TRBV29-1 and TRBJ1-4; D is possibly TRBD1 (6 bases). Trimming stripped 4 bases from V and 5 bases from J, with 8 bases between. Germline V gives CDR1 SQVTM, CDR2 ANQGSEA. The length of the CDR3 is 12 residues. CDR3 nucleotide sequence: TGCAGCGTTGCCGGACAGAATGAAAAACTGTTTTTT. The encoded protein is CSVAGQNEKLFF.

The chain couples TRBV27 to TRBJ1-6; 8 bases agree with TRBD1. With V trimmed by 8 bases and J by 6 bases, 9 bases remained unmatched. In germline, CDR1 is MNHEY, CDR2 SMNVEV (reference sequence). The CDR3 contains 15 residues. In DNA, the CDR3 is TGTGCCAGCGGCCCTCAGGGGGCGTTTAATTCACCCCTCCACTTT. Its protein product is CASGPQGAFNSPLHF.

This rearrangement joins TRBV7-9 to TRBJ2-3; 15 bases agree with TRBD2. The germline V gene has CDR1 SEHNR and CDR2 FQNEAQ (reference sequence). This CDR3 contains 17 residues. V was clipped by 5 bases and J by 11 bases; unmatched bases: 14. The CDR3, as DNA: TGTGCCAGCAGCCCACCCGGCCGCGGACTAGCGGGAGGGGGGCAGTATTTT. Translated, it gives CASSPPGRGLAGGGQYF.

J is TRBJ2-7 and V is TRBV2; 9 bases agree with TRBD1. This CDR3 has 14 amino acids. The V gene's germline CDR1 is SNHLY and CDR2 FYNNEI. After removal of 3 bases from V and 1 base from J, the junction contained 1 base not matched to a gene. The CDR3 is CASSDGTGSYEQYF. CDR3 bases: TGTGCCAGCAGTGACGGGACAGGGTCCTACGAGCAGTACTTC.

This chain connects TRBV15 to TRBJ2-1, with 8 bases identical to TRBD1. Trimming at V came to 1 base and at J to 8 bases, leaving 13 bases not matched to a gene. Germline lookup yields CDR1 LNHNV and CDR2 YYDKDF (reference sequence). This CDR3 region has 17 residues. CDR3 protein: CATSRAPGRGLYYEQFF. The CDR3 coding sequence is TGTGCCACCAGCAGAGCCCCGGGCAGGGGGCTATACTATGAGCAGTTCTTC.

The V call is TRBV7-8, the J call TRBJ2-7, with D possibly TRBD2 on 6 matching bases. From germline, CDR1 is SGHVS and CDR2 FQNEAQ. The CDR3 runs 15 residues. With 6 bases removed from V and 0 bases from J, the gap between germline ends came to 15 bases. The CDR3 region is CASSPRASASYEQYF. The CDR3 bases are TGTGCCAGCAGTCCGCGGGCTAGCGCCTCCTACGAGCAGTACTTC.

In this sample, this clone turned up once. The rearrangement links TRBV29-1 to TRBJ1-2; 10 nucleotides line up with TRBD1. Germline V gene data show CDR1 as SQVTM and CDR2 as ANQGSEA. V shed 7 bases and J 6 bases; nucleotides not matched to a gene: 8. The CDR3 runs to 13 residues. The CDR3 sequence: CSAKKTGGDGYTF. CDR3 in DNA: TGCAGCGCCAAAAAGACAGGGGGCGATGGCTACACCTTC.

DNA of the CDR3: TGTGCCAGCAGCTCCCCCGGTGGGGGCGGCACGCAGTATTTT. This codes for CASSSPGGGGTQYF. V and J are TRBV7-2 and TRBJ2-3; D is perhaps TRBD1 (6 bases). Trimming pared 4 bases from V and 9 bases from J, leaving 17 bases between. CDR1 is SGHTA and CDR2 is FQGNSA in the germline V gene. This CDR3 spans 14 amino acids.

This clone appeared a single time. Compared with germline, one end of the junction differs, possibly owing to a read error. Written as DNA, the CDR3 is TGTGCTAGCAGCTCCCACCCGACAACGGAGCAGTTCTTC. This gives the protein CASSSHPTTEQFF. The chain couples TRBV7-7 to TRBJ2-1; D gene ambiguous. The CDR3 sequence is 13 residues long. CDR1 and CDR2 (germline): SSHAT, FNYEAQ (reference sequence).

This rearrangement joins TRBV7-9 to TRBJ1-2; no clear D gene. The ends were cut back, 5 bases at V and 1 base at J, with 11 bases in the middle. Germline assignment: CDR1 SEHNR and CDR2 FQNEAQ (reference sequence). The CDR3 runs to 14 residues. The CDR3 reads CASSPLDYNYGYTF. The CDR3 DNA follows: TGTGCCAGCAGCCCGCTGGACTATAACTATGGCTACACCTTC.

This sequence joins TRBV4-3 and TRBJ2-3; 9 bases line up with TRBD2. The junction had 3 bases not matched to a gene; V was cut back by 0 bases and J by 5 bases. Germline loops: CDR1 LGHNA, CDR2 YSLEER. CDR3 size: 15 residues. CDR3 in DNA: TGCGCCAGCAGCCAAGATGTAGCGGGGGTAGATACGCAGTATTTT. This translates into CASSQDVAGVDTQYF.

This rearrangement joins TRBV2 to TRBJ2-1; no clear D. V lost 6 bases, J lost 3 bases, and 9 bases lay in between. From germline, CDR1 is SNHLY and CDR2 FYNNEI. This CDR3 has 13 amino acids. The CDR3 reads CASRETIYNEQFF. The DNA of the CDR3 is TGTGCCAGCAGAGAGACAATCTACAATGAGCAGTTCTTC.

V gene TRBV5-4 combines with J gene TRBJ1-4, with TRBD1 matching over 8 bases. J lost 7 bases, V lost 4 bases, and 9 bases had no gene match. CDR1 SGHNT and CDR2 YYREEE come from the germline V gene (reference sequence). CDR3 length: 15 amino acids. The CDR3 DNA reads TGTGCCAGCAGCGCCAGGACAGGGTCAGGTGAAAAACTGTTTTTT. The encoded protein is CASSARTGSGEKLFF.

The chain uses TRBV10-2 and TRBJ1-1, with no clear D. The ends were cut back, 4 bases at V and 0 bases at J, with 6 bases in the middle. Germline V gene data show CDR1 as WSHSY and CDR2 as SAAADI. The CDR3 consists of 13 residues. The CDR3 here is CASSGRVNTEAFF. In DNA form, the CDR3 reads TGCGCCAGCAGTGGACGGGTGAACACTGAAGCTTTCTTT.